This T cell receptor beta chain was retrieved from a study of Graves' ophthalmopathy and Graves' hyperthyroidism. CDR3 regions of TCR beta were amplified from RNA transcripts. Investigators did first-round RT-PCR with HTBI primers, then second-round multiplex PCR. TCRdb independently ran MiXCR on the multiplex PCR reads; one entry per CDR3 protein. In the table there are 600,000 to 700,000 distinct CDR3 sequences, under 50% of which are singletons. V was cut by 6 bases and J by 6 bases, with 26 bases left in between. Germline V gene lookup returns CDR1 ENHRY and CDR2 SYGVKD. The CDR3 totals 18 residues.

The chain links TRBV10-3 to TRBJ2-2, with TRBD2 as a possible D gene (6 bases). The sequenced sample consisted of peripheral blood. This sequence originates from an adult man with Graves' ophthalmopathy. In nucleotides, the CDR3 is TGTGCCATCAGCATACATCATGGAGGGGACCCCGGGGCCGGGGAGCTGTTTTTT. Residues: CAISIHHGGDPGAGELFF.